This T cell receptor (beta chain) was retrieved from a study of patients and donors after allogeneic stem cell transplantation. The length of the CDR3 is 15 residues. Trimming took 6 bases from V and 8 from J; bases not matched to a gene: 12. In germline, CDR1 is MNHEY, CDR2 SMNVEV (reference sequence). TCRdb recomputed calls from the RT-PCR reads with MiXCR, one row per CDR3 protein. The table records 900,000 to 1,000,000 distinct CDR3 sequences, over 15% of them present only once. V and J are TRBV27 and TRBJ1-2; 10 bases match TRBD1. What was sequenced was blood, either unsorted or a sorted T cell fraction (not recorded which). The clonotype originates from a human donor who was either an allogeneic HSCT recipient or a stem cell or donor lymphocyte infusion donor (not recorded which). It is not recorded whose cells these are; they may come from a transplant donor. The CDR3 reads CASSPMTGGAEGYTF. The CDR3 region has the DNA TGTGCCAGCAGCCCCATGACAGGGGGCGCTGAGGGCTACACCTTC.